This T cell receptor beta chain comes out of a study of memory CD4+ T cells and cytomegalovirus serostatus (dated by TCRdb to about 2019). Regarding the research as a whole: The roughly 33 healthy Belgian adults in the cohort included 9 who were CMV seropositive and roughly 25 who were CMV seronegative. The study sequenced CD4+ memory TCRbeta repertoires of a Belgian cohort with known cytomegalovirus serostatus to replicate a published TCR-based CMV serostatus classifier.

Single viable CD3+CD4+CD8-CD45RO+ cells were sorted as memory CD4+ T cells on a FACSAria II. CMV serostatus was determined using a Roche Elecsys assay that detects serum IgG against CMV pp150, pp28, p38 and p52. After thawing, total CD4+ T cells were enriched by positive selection with CD4 magnetic microbeads. The samples came from a different study that was designed specifically to examine the CD4+ T cell memory repertoire. Peripheral blood mononuclear cells were isolated and cryopreserved according to standard operating procedures, and serum was kept at -80 degrees C. The staining used CD3-PerCP (BW264/56), CD4-APC (RPA-T4), CD45RO-PE (UCHT1) and CD8-Pacific Orange (3B5) antibodies, and Sytox blue was used to exclude non-viable cells. The Quick-DNA Microprep Kit was used to extract genomic DNA from the sorted cells. TCRbeta DNA was amplified with the immunoSEQ hsTCRbeta kit following the manufacturer's protocol. TCRbeta libraries were sequenced on an Illumina MiSeq instrument. The paper's processing steps were these. Following removal of out-of-frame sequences, roughly 2 million distinct TCRbeta sequences were retained, with an average of about 70,000 per individual. Two values were used to score each individual: the count of 164 previously reported CMV-associated TCRbeta sequences and the total count of productive distinct TCRbeta sequences. A beta-binomial model was reimplemented in Python, and random forests from scikit-learn, run with default parameters, were trained on data from the US cohort. On the Belgian cohort, classifier performance was reported as the median AUC, along with percentile confidence intervals, across 10,000 bootstrap iterations. The source is immuneACCESS, and TCRdb retained only in-frame sequences with V and J called. Part of the clones is not carried over; for the studies checked, unresolved V genes explain less than half of this, and the remainder is unexplained. V and J calls and clone size follow that table, whereas D and trimming were derived from the DNA. The sample contains around 50,000 clones, around 70% of them found a single time. The top ten constitute roughly 1.2% of the sample.

The V and J ends are trimmed by 7 bases and 3 bases, leaving 3 bases between them. The CDR3 sequence holds 11 residues, the cysteine and phenylalanine included. Only CDR3 DNA remains: 33 bases, in frame from the first base. The germline V gene supplies CDR1 SNHLY and CDR2 FYNNEI. On this clone itself: The target of this receptor is not known. Base-call qualities are not available, and no considerably larger clone is one nucleotide away.

Overall study outcomes, separate from this receptor: For predicting CMV serostatus, the median bootstrapped AUC was approximately 0.95 using the original framework and roughly 0.92 using a US-trained random forest. Among the 150 or so previously reported CMV-associated TCRbeta sequences, 60 to 70 showed up in the CD4+ memory repertoires, with each one found in between one and five individuals. The results were interpreted as suggesting that the CMV-associated TCR signature is largely present in the CD4+ memory repertoire. A median bootstrapped AUC of roughly 0.95 with a 95% CI of 0.76-1.00 was achieved on the Belgian cohort by the original-framework classifier. Unlike the original study, which covered naive and memory CD4+ and CD8+ populations, the Belgian study sequenced only CD4+CD45RO+ memory cells.

The rearranged chain carries TRBV2 and TRBJ1-4, with the D gene call left open. Sequencing was performed on memory CD4+ T cells from blood. The TCR was taken from an adult in good health and CMV-seropositive. CDR3 sequence: CASTPNEKLFF. At the DNA level, the sequence is TGTGCCAGCACCCCTAATGAAAAACTGTTTTTT.